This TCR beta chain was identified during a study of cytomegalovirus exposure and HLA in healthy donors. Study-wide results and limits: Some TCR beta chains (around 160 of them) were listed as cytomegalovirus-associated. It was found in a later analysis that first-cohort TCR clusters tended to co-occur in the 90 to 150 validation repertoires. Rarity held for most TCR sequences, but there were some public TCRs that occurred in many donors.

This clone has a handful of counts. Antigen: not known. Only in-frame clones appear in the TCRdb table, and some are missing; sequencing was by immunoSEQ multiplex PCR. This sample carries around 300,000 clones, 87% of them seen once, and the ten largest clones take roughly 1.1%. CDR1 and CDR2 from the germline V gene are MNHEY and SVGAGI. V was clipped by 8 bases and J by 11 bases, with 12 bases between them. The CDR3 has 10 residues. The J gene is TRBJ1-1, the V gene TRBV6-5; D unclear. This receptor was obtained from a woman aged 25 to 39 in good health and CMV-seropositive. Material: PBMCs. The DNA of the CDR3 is TGTGCCAGCTTCGGTCTGAAGGCTTTCTTT. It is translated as CASFGLKAFF.